What follows describes a single TCR beta chain. The entry originates in a study of shared T cell receptors in the human thymus. The CDR3 is made up of 17 amino acids. Per germline, CDR1 SGHNT and CDR2 YYREEE (reference sequence). Trimming at V came to 4 bases and at J to 4 bases, leaving 12 bases not matched to a gene. The protocol was immunoSEQ multiplex PCR, while the TCRdb copy is restricted to in-frame clones and leaves out a portion. The sample records around 730,000 clones, approximately 83% being singletons. The data were also submitted as part of a second study, on human thymus T cells. That report notes: Gene usage for V and J segments appeared biased in thymic and blood repertoires. Unrelated people showed highly overlapping thymic repertoires, related research reported.

The TCR was taken from a girl under three years old with a congenital heart defect. The rearrangement links TRBV5-4 to TRBJ2-2; the match to TRBD1 covers 8 bases. The sample consisted of thymocytes. CDR3 bases: TGTGCCAGCAGCGAGGACAGGGCCCCTACGGGCACCGGGGAGCTGTTTTTT. Encoded protein: CASSEDRAPTGTGELFF.